This T cell receptor (beta chain) was observed in a study of cytomegalovirus exposure and HLA in healthy donors. TCRdb's copy holds only in-frame clones and misses some; the assay was immunoSEQ multiplex PCR. This sample yields around 130,000 clones, of which nearly 90% are seen a single time; approximately 3.3% belongs to the top ten. Trimming took 3 bases from V and 12 from J, leaving 14 bases between them. The CDR3 has 12 residues. Germline V lookup: CDR1 MNHNY, CDR2 SVGAGI (reference sequence). The TCR comes from a man aged 25-45 years in good health and CMV-seronegative. This chain links TRBV6-6 with TRBJ1-1, with D uncertain. Sequencing was performed on PBMCs. In nucleotides, the CDR3 is TGTGCCAGCAGTTATGGCGAGAGGGAGACTTTCTTT. It is translated as CASSYGERETFF.